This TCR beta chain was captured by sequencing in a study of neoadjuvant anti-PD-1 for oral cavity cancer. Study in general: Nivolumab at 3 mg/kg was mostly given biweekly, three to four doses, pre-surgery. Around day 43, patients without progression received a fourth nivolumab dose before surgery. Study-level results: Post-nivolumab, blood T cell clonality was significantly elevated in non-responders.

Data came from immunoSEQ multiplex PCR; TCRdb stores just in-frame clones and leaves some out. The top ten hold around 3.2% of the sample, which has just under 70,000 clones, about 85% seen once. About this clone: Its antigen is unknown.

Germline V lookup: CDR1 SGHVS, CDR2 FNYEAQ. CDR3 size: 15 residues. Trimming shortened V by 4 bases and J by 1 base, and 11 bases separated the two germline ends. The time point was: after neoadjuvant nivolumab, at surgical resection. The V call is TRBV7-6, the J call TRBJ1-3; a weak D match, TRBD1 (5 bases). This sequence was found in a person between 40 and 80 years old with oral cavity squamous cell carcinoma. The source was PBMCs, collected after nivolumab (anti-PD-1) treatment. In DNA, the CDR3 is TGTGCCAGCAGCTCCGGAGAGGGGTCTGGAAACACCATATATTTT. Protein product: CASSSGEGSGNTIYF.